What follows is one T cell receptor beta chain and its context. Antigen specificity is unknown. Germline loops: CDR1 MNHEY, CDR2 SVGAGI. This CDR3 has 13 residues. The V gene lost 4 bases and the J gene lost 0 bases, with 1 base spanning the gap. The assay that was used to sequence DNA from cultured CD4+ T cells was the Oncomine TCR Beta short-read assay. One entry per CDR3 protein, called by TCRdb with MiXCR from the PCR reads. Of 10,000 or so distinct CDR3 sequences listed, less than 80% are singletons. Sample treatment: roughly 10-day PBMC culture with coronavirus spike peptide pools or control peptides (ViraFEST assay). The ViraFEST method relied on peptide pools to expand antigen-specific T cells, followed by TCR sequencing. Every positive PCR date fell between March and December 2020, earlier than the US Alpha, Beta and Delta variants. This entry belongs to a study of vaccination and CD4 T cells after COVID-19. Study overall: The study collected post-vaccine samples a median around 72 days after dose two, with a range of 14 to 241.

The J gene is TRBJ2-6, the V gene TRBV6-5; D call uncertain. The sequencing sample was made of CD4+ T cells from blood, cultured in vitro. The source is a human donor who had recovered from COVID-19. The CDR3 coding sequence is TGTGCCAGCAGTTCCTCTGGGGCCAACGTCCTGACTTTC. The encoded protein is CASSSSGANVLTF.